This T cell receptor (beta chain) was recorded in a study of blood T cell repertoires in COVID-19. Overall study context: Spain, Italy and the United States supplied samples that represented acute and convalescent COVID-19. Sources were T cells, B-cell-depleted T cells, or PBMCs; the material itself was cDNA or gDNA.

The method was immunoSEQ multiplex PCR; TCRdb's version includes in-frame clones alone and lacks a portion of them. Among some 130,000 clones listed, about 89% were seen once. It was during active infection that Seattle patients were enrolled and then longitudinally followed. Sequencing was performed on peripheral blood. The TCR comes from a woman aged 70-85 years with COVID-19, enrolled during active disease.

CDR3 residues: CASTAGYTGELFF. DNA for the CDR3: TGTGCCAGCACCGCGGGGTACACCGGGGAGCTGTTTTTT. The chain has TRBV6-5 and TRBJ2-2; TRBD2 is a possible D gene (6 bases). The ends were cut back, 7 bases at V and 3 bases at J, with 9 bases in the middle. Germline assignment: CDR1 MNHEY and CDR2 SVGAGI. This CDR3 is 13 amino acids long.